A selection of T cell receptor beta chains follows, all from one sample in a study of blood T cells in healthy people across ages. TCRdb reprocessed the 5' RACE reads with MiXCR, giving one entry per CDR3 protein. There are 700,000 or so distinct CDR3 sequences in the sample; about 24% occur only once, and 22% lies in the top ten. Sample: blood. The receptors here all came from a man aged 65 to 79 in good health. CDR3s include the opening cysteine and the closing phenylalanine or tryptophan. Each record gives: D gene, J gene, clone size, V gene, CDR3 DNA, CDR3 protein. The D gene is left open where the match is weak. Rows give clone size only sometimes, using once, few, many, or a class for an expanded clone.

d_gene: -
j_gene: TRBJ2-5
abundance: -
v_gene: TRBV29-1
CDR3nt: TGCAGCGTTGCTGCCCCTCTACAAGAGACCCAGTACTTC
CDR3aa: CSVAAPLQETQYF

d_gene: -
j_gene: TRBJ1-2
abundance: once
v_gene: TRBV5-1
CDR3nt: TGCGCCAGCAGCTTGGAAGTGGGTGGAGATGGCTACACCTTC
CDR3aa: CASSLEVGGDGYTF

d_gene: -
j_gene: TRBJ1-1
abundance: -
v_gene: TRBV18
CDR3nt: TGTGCCAGTCAACGAGACAGGAAGAACACTGAAGCTTTCTTT
CDR3aa: CASQRDRKNTEAFF

d_gene: -
j_gene: TRBJ2-3
abundance: -
v_gene: TRBV29-1
CDR3nt: TGCAGCGTTCGGGCGGGACCTGAGACCCAGTACTTT
CDR3aa: CSVRAGPETQYF

d_gene: -
j_gene: TRBJ1-5
abundance: few
v_gene: TRBV6-6
CDR3nt: TGTGCCAGCAGTCTCCCAGGGGAGAGGGGTCAGCCCCAGCATTTT
CDR3aa: CASSLPGERGQPQHF

d_gene: -
j_gene: TRBJ2-2
abundance: few
v_gene: TRBV29-1
CDR3nt: TGCAGCGCCCGTCCGAGGGGCACCGGGGAGCTGTTTTTT
CDR3aa: CSARPRGTGELFF

d_gene: -
j_gene: TRBJ1-4
abundance: -
v_gene: TRBV7-9
CDR3nt: TGTGCCAGCAGCTCCGACAGTTTTAATGAAAAACTGTTTTTT
CDR3aa: CASSSDSFNEKLFF

d_gene: -
j_gene: TRBJ2-4
abundance: -
v_gene: TRBV3-1
CDR3nt: TGTGCCAGCAGCCAAGATGGAAAAAACTCCGCCAAAAACATTCAGTACTTC
CDR3aa: CASSQDGKNSAKNIQYF

d_gene: -
j_gene: TRBJ2-1
abundance: few
v_gene: TRBV6-2/TRBV6-3
CDR3nt: TGTGCCAGCAGCCCCAATAACTCGGGGAATCGGGGGCAGTTCTTC
CDR3aa: CASSPNNSGNRGQFF

d_gene: -
j_gene: TRBJ2-6
abundance: few
v_gene: TRBV7-2
CDR3nt: TGTGCCAGCAGCGAGACGCTCTCCCCTGGGGCCAACGTCCTGACTTTC
CDR3aa: CASSETLSPGANVLTF

d_gene: -
j_gene: TRBJ1-1
abundance: -
v_gene: TRBV7-9
CDR3nt: TGTGCCAGCAGCCTCCGGGACCCGGATTTTGGCACTGAAGCTTTCTTT
CDR3aa: CASSLRDPDFGTEAFF

d_gene: -
j_gene: TRBJ2-5
abundance: -
v_gene: TRBV20-1
CDR3nt: TGCAGCGGGGGGCGCGGAGAGACCCAGTACTTC
CDR3aa: CSGGRGETQYF

d_gene: -
j_gene: TRBJ1-1
abundance: few
v_gene: TRBV20-1
CDR3nt: TGCAGTGCTAGCGTGGCCACGAACACTGAAGCTTTCTTT
CDR3aa: CSASVATNTEAFF

d_gene: -
j_gene: TRBJ1-2
abundance: few
v_gene: TRBV5-1
CDR3nt: TGCGCCAGCAGCGCCGGGACTTCGGGCTATGGCTACACCTTC
CDR3aa: CASSAGTSGYGYTF

d_gene: TRBD1
j_gene: TRBJ2-5
abundance: -
v_gene: TRBV27
CDR3nt: TGTGCCAGCAGACCCGGGACAGGGCGGGAGACCCAGTACTTC
CDR3aa: CASRPGTGRETQYF

d_gene: TRBD1
j_gene: TRBJ2-3
abundance: -
v_gene: TRBV14
CDR3nt: TGTGCCAGCAGCCGCCGCTGGACAGGGGTTATAGATACGCAGTATTTT
CDR3aa: CASSRRWTGVIDTQYF

d_gene: -
j_gene: TRBJ1-4
abundance: -
v_gene: TRBV12-3/TRBV12-4
CDR3nt: TGTGCCAGCAGGGGAAATGGAGGGGGAAAACTGTTTTTT
CDR3aa: CASRGNGGGKLFF

d_gene: TRBD1
j_gene: TRBJ2-5
abundance: many
v_gene: TRBV5-1
CDR3nt: TGCGCCAGCAGCTTGTGGCAGGGGGCTATAGAGACCCAGTACTTC
CDR3aa: CASSLWQGAIETQYF

d_gene: -
j_gene: TRBJ1-4
abundance: -
v_gene: TRBV7-9
CDR3nt: TGTGCCAGCAGCCTAAACGGGCCTAATGAAAAACTGTTTTTT
CDR3aa: CASSLNGPNEKLFF

d_gene: -
j_gene: TRBJ2-5
abundance: -
v_gene: TRBV29-1
CDR3nt: TGCGGCGTCAGGCTGGGGGAGACCCAGTACTTC
CDR3aa: CGVRLGETQYF

d_gene: -
j_gene: TRBJ1-6
abundance: -
v_gene: TRBV7-8
CDR3nt: TGTGCCAGCAGCCGCCAGGCAGAACAAAATTCACCCCTCCACTTT
CDR3aa: CASSRQAEQNSPLHF

d_gene: -
j_gene: TRBJ1-2
abundance: -
v_gene: TRBV10-3
CDR3nt: TGTGCCATCAGGATTGAAGCTAACTATGGCTACACCTTC
CDR3aa: CAIRIEANYGYTF

d_gene: -
j_gene: TRBJ1-5
abundance: -
v_gene: TRBV3-1
CDR3nt: TGTGCCAGCAGCCAAGGGGGGCGGCAGCCCCAGCATTTT
CDR3aa: CASSQGGRQPQHF

d_gene: -
j_gene: TRBJ2-3
abundance: -
v_gene: TRBV5-1
CDR3nt: TGCGCCAGCAGCTTGGCCTTTGGGGTCGTTGATACGCAGTATTTT
CDR3aa: CASSLAFGVVDTQYF

d_gene: -
j_gene: TRBJ1-1
abundance: -
v_gene: TRBV15
CDR3nt: TGTGCCACCAGAAGAGATCTGAGGAACACTGAAGCTTTCTTT
CDR3aa: CATRRDLRNTEAFF

d_gene: -
j_gene: TRBJ2-3
abundance: -
v_gene: TRBV4-1
CDR3nt: TGCGCCAGCAGCCAAATTACCGCGATAGAGCGAGTAGATACGCAGTATTTT
CDR3aa: CASSQITAIERVDTQYF

d_gene: TRBD1
j_gene: TRBJ2-7
abundance: few
v_gene: TRBV5-1
CDR3nt: TGCGCCAGCAGCAGGACAGGGTTCGCCTACGAGCAGTACTTC
CDR3aa: CASSRTGFAYEQYF

d_gene: -
j_gene: TRBJ2-3
abundance: -
v_gene: TRBV11-2
CDR3nt: TGTGCCAGCAGCTCGTTGACCAGCACAGATGCGCAGTATTTT
CDR3aa: CASSSLTSTDAQYF

d_gene: TRBD2
j_gene: TRBJ2-5
abundance: -
v_gene: TRBV6-2/TRBV6-3
CDR3nt: TGTGCCAGCAGTTACTCTACTAGCGCTGTAGAGACCCAGTACTTC
CDR3aa: CASSYSTSAVETQYF

d_gene: -
j_gene: TRBJ2-3
abundance: few
v_gene: TRBV18
CDR3nt: TGTGCCAGCTCACCTCGACTAGGAACTAGCACAGATACGCAGTATTTT
CDR3aa: CASSPRLGTSTDTQYF

d_gene: TRBD2
j_gene: TRBJ2-1
abundance: -
v_gene: TRBV6-1
CDR3nt: TGTGCCAGCAGTGACCCCCTTACTAGCGGGTTCTCCTACAATGAGCAGTTCTTC
CDR3aa: CASSDPLTSGFSYNEQFF

d_gene: -
j_gene: TRBJ1-1
abundance: few
v_gene: TRBV7-9
CDR3nt: TGTGCCAGCAGCTCCCGCCCAGGACTGAACACTGAAGCTTTCTTT
CDR3aa: CASSSRPGLNTEAFF

d_gene: TRBD1
j_gene: TRBJ1-1
abundance: few
v_gene: TRBV12-3/TRBV12-4
CDR3nt: TGTGCCAGCACCGTCCCAGGGGGGTGGGCTGAAGCTTTCTTT
CDR3aa: CASTVPGGWAEAFF

d_gene: TRBD1
j_gene: TRBJ2-7
abundance: few
v_gene: TRBV20-1
CDR3nt: TGCAGTGCCCAGACAGGGGGCGGCTACGAGCAGTACTTC
CDR3aa: CSAQTGGGYEQYF

d_gene: TRBD1
j_gene: TRBJ1-5
abundance: -
v_gene: TRBV27
CDR3nt: TGTGCCAGCAGTGTATTACGGGGACAGGGGCGCAATCAGCCCCAGCATTTT
CDR3aa: CASSVLRGQGRNQPQHF

d_gene: TRBD1
j_gene: TRBJ2-7
abundance: few
v_gene: TRBV27
CDR3nt: TGTGCCAGCAGCCGTGGACAGGGCACCTACGAGCAGTACTTC
CDR3aa: CASSRGQGTYEQYF

d_gene: TRBD2
j_gene: TRBJ2-4
abundance: -
v_gene: TRBV5-1
CDR3nt: TGCGCCAGCAGCTTGATCTATCTAGCGGGGGGGACTAGCGCCAAAAACATTCAGTACTTC
CDR3aa: CASSLIYLAGGTSAKNIQYF

d_gene: -
j_gene: TRBJ2-2
abundance: once
v_gene: TRBV2
CDR3nt: TGTGCCAGGAAGACTGGGGGGACCGGGGAGCTGTTTTTT
CDR3aa: CARKTGGTGELFF

d_gene: TRBD1
j_gene: TRBJ1-6
abundance: -
v_gene: TRBV5-1
CDR3nt: TGCGCCAGCAAATCAGGGGGCTTTAATAATTCACCCCTCCACTTT
CDR3aa: CASKSGGFNNSPLHF

d_gene: -
j_gene: TRBJ1-2
abundance: many
v_gene: TRBV7-9
CDR3nt: TGTGCCAGCAGCCCGGAACAGATCTATGGCTACACCTTC
CDR3aa: CASSPEQIYGYTF

d_gene: -
j_gene: TRBJ2-3
abundance: few
v_gene: TRBV14
CDR3nt: TGTGCCAGCAGCCAAGATAGCGTCGCAGATACGCAGTATTTT
CDR3aa: CASSQDSVADTQYF

d_gene: -
j_gene: TRBJ1-1
abundance: few
v_gene: TRBV29-1
CDR3nt: TGCAGCGTGTACGGAAACCCGAACACTGAAGCTTTCTTT
CDR3aa: CSVYGNPNTEAFF

d_gene: -
j_gene: TRBJ1-5
abundance: -
v_gene: TRBV4-1
CDR3nt: TGCGCCAGCAGCCAAGATCAGGGGCCATCCAATCAGCCCCAGCATTTT
CDR3aa: CASSQDQGPSNQPQHF

d_gene: -
j_gene: TRBJ1-2
abundance: few
v_gene: TRBV12-3/TRBV12-4
CDR3nt: TGTGCCAGCAGTTCCGACGGGACCGCCCGCTATGGCTACACCTTC
CDR3aa: CASSSDGTARYGYTF

d_gene: -
j_gene: TRBJ1-6
abundance: -
v_gene: TRBV7-9
CDR3nt: TGTGCCAGCAGCTTCGACTCGGACCTCCTCCACTTT
CDR3aa: CASSFDSDLLHF

d_gene: TRBD1
j_gene: TRBJ2-4
abundance: -
v_gene: TRBV20-1
CDR3nt: TGCGGCTTAGGGGACAGGGCTAGAAACATTCAGTACTTC
CDR3aa: CGLGDRARNIQYF

d_gene: -
j_gene: TRBJ1-3
abundance: -
v_gene: TRBV14
CDR3nt: TGTGCCAGCGGGGATCTCTCTGGAAACACCATATATTTT
CDR3aa: CASGDLSGNTIYF

d_gene: TRBD1
j_gene: TRBJ2-7
abundance: -
v_gene: TRBV3-1
CDR3nt: TGTGCCAGCAGCCCAACTACAGGGGGCCGAGGCGAGCAGTACTTC
CDR3aa: CASSPTTGGRGEQYF

d_gene: -
j_gene: TRBJ1-1
abundance: -
v_gene: TRBV29-1
CDR3nt: TGCAGCGCTTCGAGGGGAGGGACGAACACTGAAGCTTTCTTT
CDR3aa: CSASRGGTNTEAFF

d_gene: -
j_gene: TRBJ2-7
abundance: many
v_gene: TRBV28
CDR3nt: TGTGCCAGCAGCCTACCAGGGCTCGAGCAGTACTTC
CDR3aa: CASSLPGLEQYF

d_gene: -
j_gene: TRBJ2-7
abundance: few
v_gene: TRBV4-1
CDR3nt: TGCGCCAGCAGCCAAGATCTTCAGGGGGAGCAGTACTTC
CDR3aa: CASSQDLQGEQYF

d_gene: TRBD1
j_gene: TRBJ2-1
abundance: -
v_gene: TRBV19
CDR3nt: TGTGCCAGTAGTATTTTGAGGGACAGGTTGAGCTCCTACAATGAGCAGTTCTTC
CDR3aa: CASSILRDRLSSYNEQFF

d_gene: -
j_gene: TRBJ1-1
abundance: -
v_gene: TRBV10-2
CDR3nt: TGCGCCAGCAGTGAACAGGGACACTCAGGGGCTGAAGCTTTCTTT
CDR3aa: CASSEQGHSGAEAFF

d_gene: -
j_gene: TRBJ2-3
abundance: -
v_gene: TRBV24-1
CDR3nt: TGTGCCACCAGTGATTTGACTGGTACAGATACGCAGTATTTT
CDR3aa: CATSDLTGTDTQYF

d_gene: TRBD1
j_gene: TRBJ2-3
abundance: -
v_gene: TRBV6-2/TRBV6-3
CDR3nt: TGTGCCAGCAGTTATACCGGGACAGCTGTAACAGATACGCAGTATTTT
CDR3aa: CASSYTGTAVTDTQYF

d_gene: -
j_gene: TRBJ1-3
abundance: few
v_gene: TRBV21-1
CDR3nt: TGTGCCAGCGCAGACAGGGGACCCTCTGGAAACACCATATATTTT
CDR3aa: CASADRGPSGNTIYF

d_gene: -
j_gene: TRBJ2-1
abundance: -
v_gene: TRBV12-3/TRBV12-4
CDR3nt: TGTGCCAGCAAAAAAGGGTGGAGCTACAATGAGCAGTTCTTC
CDR3aa: CASKKGWSYNEQFF

d_gene: TRBD1
j_gene: TRBJ2-1
abundance: many
v_gene: TRBV20-1
CDR3nt: TGCAGTGCTACCCCGAGGACAGGGCAAAACTACAATGAGCAGTTCTTC
CDR3aa: CSATPRTGQNYNEQFF